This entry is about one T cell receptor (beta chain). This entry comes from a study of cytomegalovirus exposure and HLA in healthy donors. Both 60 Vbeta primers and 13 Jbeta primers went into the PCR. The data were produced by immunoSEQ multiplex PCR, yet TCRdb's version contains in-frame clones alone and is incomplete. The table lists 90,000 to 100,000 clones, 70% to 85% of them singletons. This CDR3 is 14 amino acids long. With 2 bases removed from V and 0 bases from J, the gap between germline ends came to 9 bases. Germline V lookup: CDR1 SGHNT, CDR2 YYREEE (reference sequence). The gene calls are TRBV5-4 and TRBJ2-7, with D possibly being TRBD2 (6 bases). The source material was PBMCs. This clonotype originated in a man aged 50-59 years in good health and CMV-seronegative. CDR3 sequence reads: CASSFGDSSYEQYF. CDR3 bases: TGTGCCAGCAGCTTTGGGGACTCCTCCTACGAGCAGTACTTC.